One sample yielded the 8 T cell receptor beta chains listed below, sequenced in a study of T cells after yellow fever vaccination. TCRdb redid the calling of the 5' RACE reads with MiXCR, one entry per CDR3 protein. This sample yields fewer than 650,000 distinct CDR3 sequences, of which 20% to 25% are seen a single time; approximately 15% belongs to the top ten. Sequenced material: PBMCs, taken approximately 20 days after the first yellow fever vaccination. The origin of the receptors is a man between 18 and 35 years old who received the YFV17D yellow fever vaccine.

The DNA for the CDR3 is TGTGCCAGCAGTGGGACAGGGGTAACAGAGACCCAGTACTTC. Amino acid sequence: CASSGTGVTETQYF. The rearrangement links TRBV25-1 to TRBJ2-5, with 9 bases identical to TRBD1. The CDR3 is 14 residues long. J gave up 4 bases and V 4 bases, and 4 bases lay outside the gene matches. Germline loops: CDR1 MGHDK, CDR2 SYGVNS. The variable domain in full, with the rest retrieved from reference TRBV25-1 and TRBJ2-5, is EADIYQTPRYLVIGTGKKITLECSQTMGHDKMYWYQQDPGMELHLIHYSYGVNSTEKGDLSSESTVSRIRTEHFPLTLESARPSHTSQYLCASSGTGVTETQYFGPGTRLLVL.

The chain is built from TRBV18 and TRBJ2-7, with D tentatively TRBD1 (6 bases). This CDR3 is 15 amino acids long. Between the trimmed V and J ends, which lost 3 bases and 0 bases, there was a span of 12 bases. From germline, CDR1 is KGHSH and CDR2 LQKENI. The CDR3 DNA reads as TGTGCCAGCTCACCCGGACAGCCAAGCTCCTACGAGCAGTACTTC. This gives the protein CASSPGQPSSYEQYF.

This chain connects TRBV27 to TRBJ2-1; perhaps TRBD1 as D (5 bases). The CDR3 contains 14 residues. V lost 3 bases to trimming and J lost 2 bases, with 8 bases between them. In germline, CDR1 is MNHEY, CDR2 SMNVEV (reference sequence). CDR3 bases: TGTGCCAGCAGTTTTTCAGGGACCTACAATGAGCAGTTCTTC. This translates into CASSFSGTYNEQFF.

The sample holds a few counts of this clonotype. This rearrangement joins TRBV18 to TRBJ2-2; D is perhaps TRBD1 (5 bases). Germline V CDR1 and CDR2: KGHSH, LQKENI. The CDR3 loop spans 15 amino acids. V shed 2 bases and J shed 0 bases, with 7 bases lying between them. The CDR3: CASSPGATNTGELFF. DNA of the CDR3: TGTGCCAGCTCACCAGGGGCTACGAACACCGGGGAGCTGTTTTTT.

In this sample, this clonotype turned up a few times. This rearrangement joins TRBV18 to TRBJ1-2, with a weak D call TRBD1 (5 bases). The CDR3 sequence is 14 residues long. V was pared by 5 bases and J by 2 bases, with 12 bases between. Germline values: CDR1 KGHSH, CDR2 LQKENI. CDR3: CASSNQGDNYGYTF. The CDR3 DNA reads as TGTGCCAGCTCAAATCAGGGTGACAACTATGGCTACACCTTC. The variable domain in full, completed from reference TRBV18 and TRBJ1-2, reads NAGVMQNPRHLVRRRGQEARLRCSPMKGHSHVYWYRQLPEEGLKFMVYLQKENIIDESGMPKERFSAEFPKEGPSILRIQQVVRGDSAAYFCASSNQGDNYGYTFGSGTRLTVV.

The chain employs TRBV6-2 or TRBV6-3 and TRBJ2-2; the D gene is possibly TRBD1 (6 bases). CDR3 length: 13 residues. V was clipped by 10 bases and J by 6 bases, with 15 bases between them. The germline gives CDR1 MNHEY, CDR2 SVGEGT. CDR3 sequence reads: CAITLGGSGELFF. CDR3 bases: TGTGCCATCACCCTAGGGGGATCCGGGGAGCTGTTTTTT.

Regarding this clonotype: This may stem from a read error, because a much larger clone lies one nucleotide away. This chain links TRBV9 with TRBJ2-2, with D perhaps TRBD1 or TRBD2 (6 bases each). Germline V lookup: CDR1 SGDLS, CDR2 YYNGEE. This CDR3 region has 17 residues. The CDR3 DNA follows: TGTGCCAGCAGCTTAAAGAAAAGGGGGGTAGACACCGGGGAGCTGTTATTT. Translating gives CASSLKKRGVDTGELLF.

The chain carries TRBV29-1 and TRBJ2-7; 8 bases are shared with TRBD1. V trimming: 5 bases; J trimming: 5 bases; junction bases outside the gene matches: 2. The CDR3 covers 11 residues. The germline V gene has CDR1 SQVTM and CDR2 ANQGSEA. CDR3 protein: CSVTQGDEQYV. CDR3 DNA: TGCAGCGTTACACAGGGGGACGAGCAGTACGTC.